Below, one T cell receptor (beta chain) is given with its context. The table came from immunoSEQ multiplex PCR; TCRdb's copy has only in-frame clones and leaves some out. Of 50,000 or so clones in the sample, approximately 80% were seen once. J was trimmed by 3 bases and V by 5 bases; bases with no gene match: 10. Germline V CDR1 and CDR2: SGHRS, YFSETQ. The CDR3 is 15 residues long. This record comes from a study of OX40 agonist ivuxolimab in advanced cancers. This sequence joins TRBV5-1 and TRBJ1-2, with TRBD1 identical over 7 bases. The sequencing here drew on CD4+ or CD8+ T cells sorted from blood, taken in a trial of the OX40 agonist ivuxolimab. The receptor comes from an adult with an advanced solid tumor such as melanoma, head and neck, liver or kidney cancer. This chain's CDR3 is CASSLEGARDYGYTF. CDR3 in DNA: TGCGCCAGCAGTCTGGAGGGGGCGCGTGACTATGGCTACACCTTC.